The sequence of this TCR beta chain was determined in a study of cytomegalovirus exposure and HLA in healthy donors. This clone was seen a handful of times. What it recognizes is unknown. The PCR made use of 60 Vbeta and 13 Jbeta primers. Clones were read by immunoSEQ multiplex PCR, and TCRdb kept only the in-frame ones, dropping some. The sample carries 100,000 to 150,000 clones, around 85% recorded once. V lost 1 base, J lost 0 bases, and 9 bases lay in between. Germline V lookup: CDR1 LGHNA, CDR2 YSLEER. The CDR3 sequence is 15 residues long. Overall study results and limits: A list of approximately 160 TCR beta chains associated with cytomegalovirus was given.

The chain combines TRBV4-3 with TRBJ1-1; possible D gene TRBD1, 5 bases. Sample: PBMCs. The receptor was derived from a man between 18 and 29 years old in good health and CMV-seropositive. The CDR3 spells CASSQGSTVNTEAFF. CDR3 bases: TGCGCCAGCAGCCAAGGGTCGACAGTGAACACTGAAGCTTTCTTT.